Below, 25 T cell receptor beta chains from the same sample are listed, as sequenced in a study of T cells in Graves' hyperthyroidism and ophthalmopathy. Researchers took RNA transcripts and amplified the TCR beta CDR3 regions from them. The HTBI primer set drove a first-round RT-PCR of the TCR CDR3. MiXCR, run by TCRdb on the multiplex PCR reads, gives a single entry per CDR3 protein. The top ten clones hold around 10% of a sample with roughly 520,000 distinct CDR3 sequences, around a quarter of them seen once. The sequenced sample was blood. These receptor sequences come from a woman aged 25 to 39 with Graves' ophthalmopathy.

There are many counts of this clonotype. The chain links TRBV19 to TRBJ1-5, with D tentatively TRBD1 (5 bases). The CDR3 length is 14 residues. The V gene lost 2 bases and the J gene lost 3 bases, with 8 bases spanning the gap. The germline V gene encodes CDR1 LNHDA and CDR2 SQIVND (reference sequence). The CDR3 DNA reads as TGTGCCAGTAGTATACAGGGTAACAATCAGCCCCAGCATTTT. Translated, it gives CASSIQGNNQPQHF. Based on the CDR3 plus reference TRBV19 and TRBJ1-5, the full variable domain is DGGITQSPKYLFRKEGQNVTLSCEQNLNHDAMYWYRQDPGQGLRLIYYSQIVNDFQKGDIAEGYSVSREKKESFPLTVTSAQKNPTAFYLCASSIQGNNQPQHFGDGTRLSIL.

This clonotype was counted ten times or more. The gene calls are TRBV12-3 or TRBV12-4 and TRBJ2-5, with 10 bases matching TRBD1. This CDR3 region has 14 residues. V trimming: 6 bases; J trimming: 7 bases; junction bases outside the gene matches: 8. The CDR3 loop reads CASSLGQGRGTQYF. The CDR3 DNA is TGTGCCAGCAGCCTGGGACAGGGGAGGGGGACCCAGTACTTC.

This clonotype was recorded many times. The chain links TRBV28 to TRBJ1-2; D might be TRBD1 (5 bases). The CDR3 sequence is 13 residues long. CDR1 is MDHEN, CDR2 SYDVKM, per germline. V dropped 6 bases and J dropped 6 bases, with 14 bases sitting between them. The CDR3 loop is CASSLLGGNGYTF. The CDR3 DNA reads TGTGCCAGCAGCTTGCTGGGGGGTAATGGCTACACCTTC.

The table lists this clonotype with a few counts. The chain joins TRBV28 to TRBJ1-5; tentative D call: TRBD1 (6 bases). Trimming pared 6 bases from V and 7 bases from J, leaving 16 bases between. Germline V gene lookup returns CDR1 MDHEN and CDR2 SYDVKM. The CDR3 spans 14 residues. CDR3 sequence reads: CASSPEGGGQPQHF. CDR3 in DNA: TGTGCCAGCAGCCCCGAGGGGGGAGGACAGCCCCAGCATTTT.

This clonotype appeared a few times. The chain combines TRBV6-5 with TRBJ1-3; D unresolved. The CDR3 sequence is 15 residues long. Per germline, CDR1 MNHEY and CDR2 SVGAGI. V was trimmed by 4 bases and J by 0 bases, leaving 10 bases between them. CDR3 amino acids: CASSSDGYSGNTIYF. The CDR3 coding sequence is TGTGCCAGCAGTTCGGACGGGTACTCTGGAAACACCATATATTTT.

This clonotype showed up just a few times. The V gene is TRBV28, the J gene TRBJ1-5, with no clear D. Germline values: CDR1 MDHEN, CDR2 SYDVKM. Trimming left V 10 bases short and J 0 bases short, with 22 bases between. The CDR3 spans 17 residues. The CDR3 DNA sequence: TGTGCCACCTATCAGAGATCCGCTCCTTATAGCAATCAGCCCCAGCATTTT. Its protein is CATYQRSAPYSNQPQHF.

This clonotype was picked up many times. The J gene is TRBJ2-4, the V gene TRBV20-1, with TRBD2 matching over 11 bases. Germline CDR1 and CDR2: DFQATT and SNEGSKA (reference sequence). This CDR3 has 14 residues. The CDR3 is CSMTSGVAKNIQYF. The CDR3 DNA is TGCAGCATGACTAGCGGGGTAGCCAAAAACATTCAGTACTTC.

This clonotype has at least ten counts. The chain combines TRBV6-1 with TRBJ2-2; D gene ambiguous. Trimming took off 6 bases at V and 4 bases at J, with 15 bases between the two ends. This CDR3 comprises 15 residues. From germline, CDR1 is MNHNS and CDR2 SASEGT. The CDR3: CASSPKSGITGELFF. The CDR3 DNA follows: TGTGCCAGCAGCCCTAAGTCCGGTATCACCGGGGAGCTGTTTTTT.

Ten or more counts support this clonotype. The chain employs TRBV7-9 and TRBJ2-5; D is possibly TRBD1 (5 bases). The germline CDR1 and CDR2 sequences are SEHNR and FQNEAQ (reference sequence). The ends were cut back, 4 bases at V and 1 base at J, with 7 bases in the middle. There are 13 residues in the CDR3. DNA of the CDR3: TGTGCCAGCAGCTCGACAGTCCAAGAGACCCAGTACTTC. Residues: CASSSTVQETQYF.

CDR3 sequence: CASSLSRDDFGAFF. CDR3 coding DNA: TGTGCCAGCAGCTTAAGCAGAGACGACTTTGGAGCTTTCTTT. This chain joins TRBV11-3 and TRBJ1-1; D unclear. Trimming pared 2 bases from V and 10 bases from J, leaving 17 bases between. This CDR3 is built from 14 residues. Germline loops: CDR1 SGHNT, CDR2 YENEEA. The variable domain in full, completed from reference TRBV11-3 and TRBJ1-1, reads EAGVVQSPRYKIIEKKQPVAFWCNPISGHNTLYWYLQNLGQGPELLIRYENEEAVDDSQLPKDRFSAERLKGVDSTLKIQPAELGDSAVYLCASSLSRDDFGAFFGQGTRLTVV.

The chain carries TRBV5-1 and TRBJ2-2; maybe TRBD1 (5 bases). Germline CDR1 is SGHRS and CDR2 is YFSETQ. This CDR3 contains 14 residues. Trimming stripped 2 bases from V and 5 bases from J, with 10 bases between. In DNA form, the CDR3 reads TGCGCCAGCAGCTTCCAAACAGGAACCGGGGAGCTGTTTTTT. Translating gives CASSFQTGTGELFF.

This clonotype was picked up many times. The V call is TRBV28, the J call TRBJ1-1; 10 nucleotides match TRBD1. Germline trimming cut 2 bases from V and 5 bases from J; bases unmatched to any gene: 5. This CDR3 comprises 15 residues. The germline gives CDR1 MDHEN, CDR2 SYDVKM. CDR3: CASSLGGTGDTEAFF. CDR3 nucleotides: TGTGCCAGCAGTTTAGGGGGGACAGGGGATACTGAAGCTTTCTTT.

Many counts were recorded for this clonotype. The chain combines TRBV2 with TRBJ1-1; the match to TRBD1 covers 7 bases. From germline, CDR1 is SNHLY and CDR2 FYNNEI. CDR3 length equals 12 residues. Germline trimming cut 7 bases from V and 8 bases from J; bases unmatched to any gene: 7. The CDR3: CASMDDREEAFF. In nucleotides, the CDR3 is TGTGCCAGCATGGACGACAGGGAAGAAGCTTTCTTT.

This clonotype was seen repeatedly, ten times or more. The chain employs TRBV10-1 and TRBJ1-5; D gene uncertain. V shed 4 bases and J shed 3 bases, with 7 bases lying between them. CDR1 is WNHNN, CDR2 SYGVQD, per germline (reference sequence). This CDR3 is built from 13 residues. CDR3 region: CASSVGINQPQHF. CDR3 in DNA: TGCGCCAGCAGTGTGGGAATCAATCAGCCCCAGCATTTT.

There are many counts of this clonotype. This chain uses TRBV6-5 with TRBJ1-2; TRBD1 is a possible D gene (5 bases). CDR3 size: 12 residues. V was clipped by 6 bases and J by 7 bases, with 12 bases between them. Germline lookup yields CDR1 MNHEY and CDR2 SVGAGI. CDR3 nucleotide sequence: TGTGCCAGCAGACTCCGGACAAGTGGCTACACCTTC. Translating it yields CASRLRTSGYTF.

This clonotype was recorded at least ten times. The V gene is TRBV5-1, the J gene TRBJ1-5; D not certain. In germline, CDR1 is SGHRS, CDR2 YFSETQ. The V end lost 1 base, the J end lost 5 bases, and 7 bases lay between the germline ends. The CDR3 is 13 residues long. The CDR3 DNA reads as TGCGCCAGCAGCTTGAATTCGGATCAGCCCCAGCATTTT. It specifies CASSLNSDQPQHF.

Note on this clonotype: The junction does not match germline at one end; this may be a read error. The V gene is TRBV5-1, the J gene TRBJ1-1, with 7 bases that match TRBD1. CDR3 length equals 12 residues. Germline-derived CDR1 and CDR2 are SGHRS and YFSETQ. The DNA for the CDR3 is TGCGCCAGCAGCTTGGCAGGACAGGAAGCTTTCTTC. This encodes CASSLAGQEAFF.

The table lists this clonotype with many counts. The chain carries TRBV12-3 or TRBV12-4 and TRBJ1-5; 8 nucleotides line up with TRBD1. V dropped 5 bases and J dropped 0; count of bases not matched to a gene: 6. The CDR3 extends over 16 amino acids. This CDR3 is CASSPRTGNSNQPQHF. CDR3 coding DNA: TGTGCCAGCAGTCCCCGGACAGGGAATAGCAATCAGCCCCAGCATTTT.

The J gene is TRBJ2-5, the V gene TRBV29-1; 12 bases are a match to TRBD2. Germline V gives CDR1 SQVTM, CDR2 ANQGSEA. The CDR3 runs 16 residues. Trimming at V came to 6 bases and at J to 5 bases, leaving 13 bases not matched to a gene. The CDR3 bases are TGCAGCGTCACTAGGACTAGCGGGATCCCCGGGGAGACCCAGTACTTC. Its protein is CSVTRTSGIPGETQYF.

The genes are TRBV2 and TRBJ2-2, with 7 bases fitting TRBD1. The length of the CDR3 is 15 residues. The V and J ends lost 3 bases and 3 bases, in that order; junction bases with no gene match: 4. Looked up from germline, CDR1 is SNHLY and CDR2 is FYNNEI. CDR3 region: CASSELDRYTGELFF. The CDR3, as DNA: TGTGCCAGCAGTGAGTTGGACAGGTACACCGGGGAGCTGTTTTTT.

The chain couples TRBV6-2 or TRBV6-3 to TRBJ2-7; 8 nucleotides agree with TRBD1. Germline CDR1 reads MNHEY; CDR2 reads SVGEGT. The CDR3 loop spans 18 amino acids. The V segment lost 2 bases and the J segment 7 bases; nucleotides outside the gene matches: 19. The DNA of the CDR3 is TGTGCCAGCAGTTACGGACAGGGCGTTCTATCCCCCTTGTTGGAGCAGTACTTC. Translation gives CASSYGQGVLSPLLEQYF.

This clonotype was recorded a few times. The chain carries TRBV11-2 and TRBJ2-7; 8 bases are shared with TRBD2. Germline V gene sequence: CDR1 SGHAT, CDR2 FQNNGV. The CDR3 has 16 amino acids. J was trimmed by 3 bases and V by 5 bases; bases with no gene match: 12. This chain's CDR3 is CASSLLSRGDDYEQYF. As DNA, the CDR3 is TGTGCCAGCAGCCTACTATCGCGGGGGGATGACTACGAGCAGTACTTC. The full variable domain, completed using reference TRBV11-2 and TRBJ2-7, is EAGVAQSPRYKIIEKRQSVAFWCNPISGHATLYWYQQILGQGPKLLIQFQNNGVVDDSQLPKDRFSAERLKGVDSTLKIQPAKLEDSAVYLCASSLLSRGDDYEQYFGPGTRLTVT.

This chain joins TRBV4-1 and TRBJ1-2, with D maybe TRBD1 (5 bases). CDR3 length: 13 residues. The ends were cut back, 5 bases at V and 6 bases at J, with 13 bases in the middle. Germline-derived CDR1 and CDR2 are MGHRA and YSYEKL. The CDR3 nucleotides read TGCGCCAGCAGCACCAGGGCTGGTAATGGCTACACCTTC. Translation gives CASSTRAGNGYTF.

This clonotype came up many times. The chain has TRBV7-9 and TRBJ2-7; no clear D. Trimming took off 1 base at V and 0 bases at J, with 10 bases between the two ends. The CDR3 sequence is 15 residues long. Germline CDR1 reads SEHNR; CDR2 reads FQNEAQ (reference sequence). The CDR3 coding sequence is TGTGCCAGCAGCTTAGGGTTGGGAAGCTCCTACGAGCAGTACTTC. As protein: CASSLGLGSSYEQYF.

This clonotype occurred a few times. This CDR3 reads CASRTGTWTYEQYF. The DNA of the CDR3 is TGTGCCAGCAGGACCGGGACTTGGACCTACGAGCAGTACTTC. The chain links TRBV6-2 or TRBV6-3 to TRBJ2-7; perhaps TRBD2 as D (6 bases). The germline V and J ends were trimmed by 6 bases and 2 bases, with 14 bases remaining between them. This CDR3 spans 14 amino acids. In germline, CDR1 is MNHEY, CDR2 SVGEGT.